The 4 T cell receptor beta chains in this list originate from one sample, sequenced in a study of blood T cell repertoires in COVID-19. Sequenced by immunoSEQ multiplex PCR; TCRdb stores in-frame clones only, minus some. The data contain roughly 120,000 clones, about four fifths of them singletons. The sequenced material came from peripheral blood. The origin of the receptors is a man in his 70s with acute or convalescent COVID-19.

This clone showed up just a few times. The genes are TRBV5-1 and TRBJ1-5; maybe TRBD1 (6 bases). CDR1 is SGHRS, CDR2 YFSETQ, per germline. Trimming took off 4 bases at V and 1 base at J, with 12 bases between the two ends. The CDR3 has 15 amino acids. This CDR3 reads CASSREGVSNQPQHF. The CDR3 coding sequence is TGCGCCAGCAGCCGCGAGGGGGTGAGCAATCAGCCCCAGCATTTT.

This clone was recorded once. The chain has TRBV14 and TRBJ2-7; 10 bases fit TRBD2. The germline gives CDR1 SGHDN, CDR2 FVKESK. The CDR3 is 13 amino acids. J lost 6 bases, V lost 6 bases, and 5 bases had no gene match. CDR3 DNA sequence: TGTGCCAGCAGGGACCTAGCGGGGGCCGAGCAGTACTTC. Amino acid sequence: CASRDLAGAEQYF.

The chain couples TRBV18 to TRBJ1-2; the match to TRBD1 covers 7 bases. Germline-derived CDR1 and CDR2 are KGHSH and LQKENI. The CDR3 spans 14 residues. The J segment lost 3 bases and the V segment lost 6 bases, leaving 7 bases of the junction unmatched. CDR3 nucleotides: TGTGCCAGCTCGCGAAATACAGGGGACTATGGCTACACCTTC. It is translated as CASSRNTGDYGYTF. Combining the CDR3 with reference TRBV18 and TRBJ1-2 gives the whole variable domain NAGVMQNPRHLVRRRGQEARLRCSPMKGHSHVYWYRQLPEEGLKFMVYLQKENIIDESGMPKERFSAEFPKEGPSILRIQQVVRGDSAAYFCASSRNTGDYGYTFGSGTRLTVV.

The V call is TRBV19, the J call TRBJ1-5, with D possibly matching TRBD1 (6 bases). CDR3 length: 15 residues. The V end lost 6 bases, the J end lost 3 bases, and 15 bases lay between the germline ends. Germline V gene sequence: CDR1 LNHDA, CDR2 SQIVND (reference sequence). CDR3 region: CASRILQGSNQPQHF. The CDR3 coding sequence is TGTGCCAGTAGGATTCTACAGGGCTCCAATCAGCCCCAGCATTTT.